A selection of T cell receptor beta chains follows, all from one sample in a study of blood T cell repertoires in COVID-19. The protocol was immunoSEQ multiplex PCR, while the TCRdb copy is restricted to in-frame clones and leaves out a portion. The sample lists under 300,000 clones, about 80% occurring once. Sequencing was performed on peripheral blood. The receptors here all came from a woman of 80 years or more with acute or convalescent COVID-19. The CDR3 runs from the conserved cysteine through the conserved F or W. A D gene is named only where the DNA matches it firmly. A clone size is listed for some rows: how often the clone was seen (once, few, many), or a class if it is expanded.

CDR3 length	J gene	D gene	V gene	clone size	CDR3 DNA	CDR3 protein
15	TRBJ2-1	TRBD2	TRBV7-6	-	TGTGCCAGCAGCCCACGACTAGCGGGGGGGTATGAGCAGTTCTTC	CASSPRLAGGYEQFF
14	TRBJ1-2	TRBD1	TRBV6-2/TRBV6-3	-	TGTGCCAGCAGTTACTCCAGGGGGCTTGGAGGCTACACCTTC	CASSYSRGLGGYTF
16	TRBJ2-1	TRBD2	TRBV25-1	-	TGTGCCAGCAGTGAATCCTTCGTGCGGGGGTACAATGAGCAGTTCTTC	CASSESFVRGYNEQFF
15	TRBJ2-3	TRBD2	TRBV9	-	TGTGCCAGCAGTCTTCTCACTAGCGGCACAGATACGCAGTATTTT	CASSLLTSGTDTQYF
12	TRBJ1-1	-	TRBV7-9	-	TGTGCCAGCAGCTTAGGTCCAGGTGAAGCTTTCTTT	CASSLGPGEAFF
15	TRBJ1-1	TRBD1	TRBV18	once	TGTGCCAGCTCACCCACAGGGGGATCTTACACTGAAGCTTTCTTT	CASSPTGGSYTEAFF
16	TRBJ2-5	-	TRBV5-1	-	TGCGCCAGCAGCCCCCTTGCTGGAGGGAACCAAGAGACCCAGTACTTC	CASSPLAGGNQETQYF
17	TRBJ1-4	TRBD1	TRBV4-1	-	TGCGCCAGCAGCCAAGACGGGACAGGGTTGTCAGGTGAAAAACTGTTTTTT	CASSQDGTGLSGEKLFF
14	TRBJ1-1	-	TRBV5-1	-	TGCGCCAGCAGCCCAACAAGTATGAACACTGAAGCTTTCTTT	CASSPTSMNTEAFF
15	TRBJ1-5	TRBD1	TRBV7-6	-	TGTGCCAGCAGCTTAGGGCAGGGGGCGCGACAGCCCCAGCATTTT	CASSLGQGARQPQHF
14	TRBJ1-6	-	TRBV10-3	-	TGTGCCATTAAGACAGAGTCCTATAATTCACCCCTCCACTTT	CAIKTESYNSPLHF
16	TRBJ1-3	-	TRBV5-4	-	TGTGCCAGCAGCCGTCTCCAGGGTGAAGGAGGAAACACCATATATTTT	CASSRLQGEGGNTIYF
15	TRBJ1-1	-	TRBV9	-	TGTGCCAGCAGCGTAGGATCATGGTCGGGCACTGAAGCTTTCTTT	CASSVGSWSGTEAFF
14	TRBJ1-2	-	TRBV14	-	TGTGCCAGCAGCCAAGAAGCGCGGGGGGTTGGCTACACCTTC	CASSQEARGVGYTF
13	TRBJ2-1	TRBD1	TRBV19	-	TGTGCCAGTTGGGGACAGGGGAGGGATGAGCAGTTCTTC	CASWGQGRDEQFF
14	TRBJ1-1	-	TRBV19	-	TGTGCCAGTAACCCGACAGTCATGAACACTGAAGCTTTCTTT	CASNPTVMNTEAFF
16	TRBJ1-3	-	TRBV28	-	TGTGCCAGCAGTTTATCGGTCATATTCTCTGGAAACACCATATATTTT	CASSLSVIFSGNTIYF
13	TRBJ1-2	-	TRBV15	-	TGTGCCACCAGCAGACCACAGGTCTATGGCTACACCTTC	CATSRPQVYGYTF
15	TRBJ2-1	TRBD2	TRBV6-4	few	TGTGCCAGCAGTCGGGGCGGGGGCTCCTACAATGAGCAGTTCTTC	CASSRGGGSYNEQFF
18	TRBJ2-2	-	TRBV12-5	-	TGTGCTAGTGGTTTGCCCTCACCCCCTGGGGAGAGCACCGGGGAGCTGTTTTTT	CASGLPSPPGESTGELFF
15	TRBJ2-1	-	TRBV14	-	TGTGCCAGCAGCCCGCGACGGACTGCGGCCAATGAGCAGTTCTTC	CASSPRRTAANEQFF
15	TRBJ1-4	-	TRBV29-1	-	TGCAGCGCTTCGGGGGCCGGGGGGTTCGGTGAAAAACTGTTTTTT	CSASGAGGFGEKLFF